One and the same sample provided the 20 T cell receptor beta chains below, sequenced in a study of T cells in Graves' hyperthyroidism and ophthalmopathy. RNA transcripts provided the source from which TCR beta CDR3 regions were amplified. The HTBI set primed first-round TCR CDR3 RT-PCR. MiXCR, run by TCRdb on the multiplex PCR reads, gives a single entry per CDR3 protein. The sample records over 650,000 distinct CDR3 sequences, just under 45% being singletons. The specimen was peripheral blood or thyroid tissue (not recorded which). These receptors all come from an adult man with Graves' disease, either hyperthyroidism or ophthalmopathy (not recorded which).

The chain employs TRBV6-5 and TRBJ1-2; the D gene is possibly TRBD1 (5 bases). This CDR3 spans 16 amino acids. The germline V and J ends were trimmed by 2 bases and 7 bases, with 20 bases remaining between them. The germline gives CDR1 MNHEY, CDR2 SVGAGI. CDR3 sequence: CASSYEGLAELVGYTF. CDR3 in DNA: TGTGCCAGCAGTTACGAGGGGCTCGCCGAGCTGGTTGGCTACACCTTC.

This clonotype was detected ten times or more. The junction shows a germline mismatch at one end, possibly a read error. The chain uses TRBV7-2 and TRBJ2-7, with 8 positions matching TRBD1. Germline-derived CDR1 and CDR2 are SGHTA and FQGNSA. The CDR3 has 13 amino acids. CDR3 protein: CASRPGLTGTGSF. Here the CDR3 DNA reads TGTGCCAGCAGACCAGGACTAACCGGGACAGGTTCATTC.

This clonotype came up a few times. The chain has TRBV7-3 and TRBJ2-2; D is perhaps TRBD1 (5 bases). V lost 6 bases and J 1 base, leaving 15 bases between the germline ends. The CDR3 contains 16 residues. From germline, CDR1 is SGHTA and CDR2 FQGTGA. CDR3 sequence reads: CASSSDRTRNTGELFF. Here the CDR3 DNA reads TGTGCCAGCAGTTCAGACAGAACACGGAACACCGGGGAGCTGTTTTTT.

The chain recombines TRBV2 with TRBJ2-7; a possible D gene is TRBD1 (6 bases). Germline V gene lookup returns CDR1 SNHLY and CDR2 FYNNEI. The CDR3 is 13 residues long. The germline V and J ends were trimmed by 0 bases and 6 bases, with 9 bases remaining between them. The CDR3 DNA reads TGTGCCAGCAGTGAAGCCAGGGGCCGCGAGCAGTACTTC. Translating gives CASSEARGREQYF.

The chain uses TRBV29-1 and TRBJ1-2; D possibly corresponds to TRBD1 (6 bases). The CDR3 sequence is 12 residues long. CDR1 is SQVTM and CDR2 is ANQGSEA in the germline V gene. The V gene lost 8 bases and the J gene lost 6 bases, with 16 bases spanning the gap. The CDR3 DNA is TGCAGCACGAGAGGGGGTACCCATGGCTACACCTTC. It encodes CSTRGGTHGYTF.

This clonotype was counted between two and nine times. This CDR3 reads CATNTPPGTGELFF. Here the CDR3 DNA reads TGTGCCACGAATACACCCCCAGGAACCGGGGAGCTGTTTTTT. The chain has TRBV24-1 and TRBJ2-2; D unclear. The V and J ends lost 10 bases and 5 bases respectively, with 16 bases between them. The CDR3 loop spans 14 amino acids. Per germline, CDR1 KGHDR and CDR2 SFDVKD.

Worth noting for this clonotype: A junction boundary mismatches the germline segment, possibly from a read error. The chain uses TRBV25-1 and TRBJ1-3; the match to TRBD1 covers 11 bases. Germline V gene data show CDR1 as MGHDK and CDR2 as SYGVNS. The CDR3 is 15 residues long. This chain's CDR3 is CASSVTGTGGITIYF. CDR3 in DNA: TGTGCCAGCAGTGTAACCGGGACAGGGGGAATCACCATATATTTT.

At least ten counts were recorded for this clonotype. CDR3: CASRYGLEEQYF. CDR3 coding DNA: TGCGCCAGCAGATACGGCCTGGAGGAGCAGTACTTC. This chain connects TRBV10-2 to TRBJ2-7; D unclear. The CDR3 runs to 12 residues. V lost 6 bases and J lost 7, with 13 bases in between. Germline V lookup: CDR1 WSHSY, CDR2 SAAADI.

CDR3 residues: CAISGGSYTGELFF. The CDR3 nucleotides are TGTGCCATCAGTGGGGGGTCGTACACCGGGGAGCTGTTTTTT. V and J are TRBV10-3 and TRBJ2-2; either TRBD1 or TRBD2 may fit D (5 bases each). The V end lost 4 bases, the J end lost 3 bases, and 9 bases lay between the germline ends. Looked up from germline, CDR1 is ENHRY and CDR2 is SYGVKD. This CDR3 region has 14 residues.

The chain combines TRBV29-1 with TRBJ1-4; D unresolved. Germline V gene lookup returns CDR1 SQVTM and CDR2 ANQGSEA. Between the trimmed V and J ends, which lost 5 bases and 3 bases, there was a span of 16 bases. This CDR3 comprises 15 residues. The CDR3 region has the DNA TGCAGCGTTCGAGGGTATACTGAAGCTAATGAAAAACTGTTTTTT. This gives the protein CSVRGYTEANEKLFF.

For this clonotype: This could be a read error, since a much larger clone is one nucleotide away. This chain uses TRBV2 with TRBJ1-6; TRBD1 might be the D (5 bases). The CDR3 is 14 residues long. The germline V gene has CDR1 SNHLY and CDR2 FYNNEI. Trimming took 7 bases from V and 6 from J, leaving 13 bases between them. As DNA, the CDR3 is TGTGCCAGCATCGGAGACAGAAGTAATTCACCCCTCCACTTT. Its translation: CASIGDRSNSPLHF. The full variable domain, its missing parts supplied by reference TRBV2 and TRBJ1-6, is EPEVTQTPSHQVTQMGQEVILRCVPISNHLYFYWYRQILGQKVEFLVSFYNNEISEKSEIFDDQFSVERPDGSNFTLKIRSTKLEDSAMYFCASIGDRSNSPLHFGNGTRLTVT.

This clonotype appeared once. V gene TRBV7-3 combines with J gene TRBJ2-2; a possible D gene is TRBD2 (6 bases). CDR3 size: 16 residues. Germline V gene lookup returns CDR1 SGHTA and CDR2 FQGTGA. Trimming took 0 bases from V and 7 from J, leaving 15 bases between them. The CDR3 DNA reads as TGTGCCAGCAGCTTAACTCCGGGAGTTGCGGGCGGGGAGCTGTTTTTT. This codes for CASSLTPGVAGGELFF.

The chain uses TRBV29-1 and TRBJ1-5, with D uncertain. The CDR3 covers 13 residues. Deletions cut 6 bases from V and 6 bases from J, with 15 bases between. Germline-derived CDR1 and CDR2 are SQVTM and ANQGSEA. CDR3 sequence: CSVATGLFQPQHF. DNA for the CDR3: TGCAGCGTAGCCACCGGGCTGTTTCAGCCCCAGCATTTT.

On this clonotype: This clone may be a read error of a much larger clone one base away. Here the CDR3 reads CASMLGETQYF. CDR3 nucleotides: TGTGCCAGCATGTTAGGAGAGACCCAGTACTTC. The chain employs TRBV7-9 and TRBJ2-5; D is unresolved. Trimming stripped 7 bases from V and 4 bases from J, with 7 bases between. This CDR3 region has 11 residues. Germline-derived CDR1 and CDR2 are SEHNR and FQNEAQ (reference sequence).

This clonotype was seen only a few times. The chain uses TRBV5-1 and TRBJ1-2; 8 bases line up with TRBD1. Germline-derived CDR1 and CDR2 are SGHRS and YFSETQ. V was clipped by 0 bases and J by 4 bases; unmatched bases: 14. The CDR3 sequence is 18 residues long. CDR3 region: CASSLVGGTGPKFYGYTF. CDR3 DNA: TGCGCCAGCAGCTTGGTGGGGGGGACAGGACCAAAGTTCTATGGCTACACCTTC.

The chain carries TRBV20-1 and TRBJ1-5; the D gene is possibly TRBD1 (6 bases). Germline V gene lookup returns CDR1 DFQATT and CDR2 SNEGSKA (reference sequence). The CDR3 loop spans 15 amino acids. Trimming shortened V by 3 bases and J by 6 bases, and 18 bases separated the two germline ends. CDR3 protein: CSASGTTGDGQPQHF. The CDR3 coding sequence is TGCAGTGCTAGCGGGACAACGGGAGACGGTCAGCCCCAGCATTTT.

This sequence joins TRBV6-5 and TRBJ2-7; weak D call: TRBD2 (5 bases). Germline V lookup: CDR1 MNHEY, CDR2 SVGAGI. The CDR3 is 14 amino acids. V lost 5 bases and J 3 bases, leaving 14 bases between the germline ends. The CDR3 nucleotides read TGTGCCAGCAGTGTAGCCGGCAGCGGCTACGAGCAGTACTTC. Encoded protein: CASSVAGSGYEQYF.

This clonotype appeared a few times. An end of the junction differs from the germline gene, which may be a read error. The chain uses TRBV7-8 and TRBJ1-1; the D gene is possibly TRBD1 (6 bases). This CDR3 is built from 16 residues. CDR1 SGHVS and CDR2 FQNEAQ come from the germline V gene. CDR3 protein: CASSQVPGARGTEAFF. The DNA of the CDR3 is TGCGCCAGCAGCCAAGTTCCAGGGGCGCGGGGCACTGAAGCTTTCTTT.

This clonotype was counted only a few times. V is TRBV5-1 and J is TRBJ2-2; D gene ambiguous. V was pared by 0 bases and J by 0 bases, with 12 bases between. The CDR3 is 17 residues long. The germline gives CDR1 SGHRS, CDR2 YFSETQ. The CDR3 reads CASSLAPSVANTGELFF. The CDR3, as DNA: TGCGCCAGCAGCTTGGCCCCATCGGTCGCGAACACCGGGGAGCTGTTTTTT.

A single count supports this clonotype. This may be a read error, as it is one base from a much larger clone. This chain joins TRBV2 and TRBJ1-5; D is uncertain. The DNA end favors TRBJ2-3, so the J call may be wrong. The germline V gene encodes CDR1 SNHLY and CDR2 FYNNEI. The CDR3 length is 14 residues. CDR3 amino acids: CASSEDLGNQPQYF. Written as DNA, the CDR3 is TGTGCCAGCAGTGAGGATCTGGGCAATCAGCCCCAGTATTTT.